The TCR beta chain described here comes from a study of blood T cell repertoires in COVID-19. Study information: Spain, Italy and the United States supplied samples that represented acute and convalescent COVID-19. T cells, B-cell-depleted T cells, or PBMCs provided the cDNA or gDNA that served as material.

With V trimmed by 0 bases and J by 5 bases, 6 bases remained unmatched. Germline CDR1 MNHNS, CDR2 SASEGT. The CDR3 is 16 residues long. Libraries were prepared by immunoSEQ multiplex PCR; TCRdb keeps only in-frame clonotypes and omits some of them. Of some 49,000 clones listed, 91% are singletons. The sequencing sample was made of peripheral blood. The receptor's source is a man aged 50 to 60 with active COVID-19. This chain links TRBV6-1 with TRBJ2-2, with TRBD2 identical over 7 bases. DNA of the CDR3: TGTGCCAGCAGTGAAGCGCGGGGGAGCAATACCGGGGAGCTGTTTTTT. It codes for CASSEARGSNTGELFF.